This TCR beta chain was captured in a study of cytomegalovirus exposure and HLA in healthy donors. Regarding this clone: Its antigen is as yet unknown.

The CDR3 is made up of 17 amino acids. Germline V gene sequence: CDR1 LNHNV, CDR2 YYDKDF (reference sequence). V was clipped by 5 bases and J by 0 bases; unmatched bases: 9. Study-level findings and limits: Altogether, 150 to 200 TCR beta chains were recorded as cytomegalovirus-associated. Immune exposure was documented only through CMV serostatus.

The primer mix had 60 Vbeta and 13 Jbeta primers. Profiled with immunoSEQ multiplex PCR; TCRdb holds only in-frame clones, not every one. The sample comprises approximately 150,000 clones, around 68% of which are singletons, and about 10% rests with the top ten. The sequence was obtained from a man aged 25-45 years in good health and CMV-seropositive. Material: PBMCs. This rearrangement joins TRBV15 to TRBJ2-3; TRBD2 matches 9 bases. The CDR3 DNA follows: TGTGCCACCAGCCGCAGCCGGACTAGCGTCAGCACAGATACGCAGTATTTT. It translates to CATSRSRTSVSTDTQYF.